The table lists the clone carrying this T cell receptor (beta chain) with many counts. TCRdb called the 5' RACE reads again in MiXCR, with one record for every CDR3 protein. Of approximately 130,000 distinct CDR3 sequences listed, about 3.2% are singletons. The sample is drawn from a study of neurological immune-mediated disorders. Across the study: The roughly 34 patients with multiple sclerosis comprised some 30 relapsing-remitting cases and 3 secondary progressive cases.

Trimming removed 5 bases from V and 0 bases from J; junction bases left unmatched: 10. The CDR3 is 18 amino acids. The germline V gene has CDR1 SEHNR and CDR2 FQNEAQ (reference sequence). This receptor was identified in a woman aged 30 to 39 with multiple sclerosis. The genes are TRBV7-9 and TRBJ2-3, with 11 bases fitting TRBD2. Sequencing was carried out using PBMCs. The CDR3 is CASSAGTSGRPSTDTQYF. DNA for the CDR3: TGTGCCAGCAGCGCCGGGACTAGCGGCCGCCCTAGCACAGATACGCAGTATTTT.